The clone carrying this TCR beta chain appeared a few times. The data derive from a study of blood T cells in healthy people across ages. The CDR3 sequence is 15 residues long. V lost 5 bases and J lost 4, with 20 bases in between. CDR1 and CDR2 from the germline V gene are DFQATT and SNEGSKA (reference sequence). The use of a sample-barcoded 5' primer and a J-beta primer mix characterized a second PCR of 7 to 11 cycles. Tags on each cDNA molecule came from a template-switch adaptor with 12 random nucleotides. Each CDR3 protein is one row after TCRdb ran MiXCR on the 5' RACE reads. The sample consists of around 1,700,000 distinct CDR3 sequences, 28% of them appearing once. Per sample, a minimum of 6 million PBMCs were isolated. Every sample gave at least 6 micrograms of total RNA when it was extracted.

The source of this sequence is a woman in her twenties or thirties in good health. The sequenced sample consisted of blood. The chain combines TRBV20-1 with TRBJ2-5, with D perhaps being TRBD1 or TRBD2 (6 bases each). The CDR3 here is CSAHRTRGRRETQYF. The CDR3 DNA is TGCAGTGCTCACAGGACGAGGGGGAGGCGAGAGACCCAGTACTTC.